This T cell receptor beta chain stems from a study of tumor-infiltrating lymphocytes in primary liver carcinoma. For the study at large: These patients were men and women whose ages were 30 to 69 years.

Co-extraction of RNA and DNA was performed on about 18-30 mg of unsorted bulk tissue. Over 80% of the cells were viable tumor cells in every tumor sample. Total RNA amounting to 500 ng was the source from which TCR beta cDNA was made with a constant-region primer. A slightly modified ARM-PCR protocol with three nested multiplex PCR rounds produced these TCR beta libraries. A C-beta reverse primer and TRBV1-TRBV30 forward primers served in each of the first two PCR rounds, at about 10 cycles apiece. TCRdb analysed the multiplex PCR reads with MiXCR anew, one entry per CDR3 protein. This table has about 64,000 distinct CDR3 sequences, around 64% appearing once. Findings of the study overall: Researchers report that only about 7.5-25% of top clones turned up in all five tumor regions. It was in tumors, not blood, that the top-250-clone fraction was significantly higher (p = 0.039).

The CDR3 runs 15 residues. Trimming shortened V by 5 bases and J by 15 bases, and 27 bases separated the two germline ends. The germline V gene has CDR1 SGHAT and CDR2 FQNNGV. As regards this clonotype: Its antigen is still unknown.

Sequencing used liver tumor tissue from sampling region 4. As for subset: tumor region T4, right-lateral pole. The chain links TRBV11-2 to TRBJ2-3, with D tentatively TRBD1 (6 bases). This TCR was sampled from a man aged 35-49 years with primary liver carcinoma and hepatitis B virus infection. The CDR3 is CASSEEGVSTDTQYF. The CDR3 DNA follows: TGTGCCAGCAGCGAAGAGGGGGTCAGCACAGATACACAATATTTT.